Included here is one TCR beta chain sequence, with context. The V gene lost 5 bases and the J gene lost 10 bases, with 18 bases spanning the gap. The length of the CDR3 is 14 residues. The germline gives CDR1 MNHEY, CDR2 SMNVEV (reference sequence). Amplification of TCR beta CDR3 regions was performed using RNA transcripts as template. First-round RT-PCR of the TCR CDR3 relied on the HTBI primer set. Via MiXCR, TCRdb re-called the multiplex PCR reads, giving one row per CDR3 protein. Of 250,000 to 300,000 distinct CDR3 sequences in the sample, roughly 18% were seen once. The data were taken from a study of T cells in Graves' hyperthyroidism and ophthalmopathy.

This clonotype originated in a man aged 50-60 years with Graves' ophthalmopathy. Sequenced: blood. The chain carries TRBV27 and TRBJ2-1; D is undetermined. In nucleotides, the CDR3 is TGTGCCAGCAGTCAAGGACCACCTAAGAGGGAGCAGTTCTTC. It yields the protein CASSQGPPKREQFF.